The 2 T cell receptor beta chains below all came from one sample that was sequenced in a study of CD4 and CD8 cells across lung adenocarcinoma regions. TCRdb re-called the PCR reads with MiXCR, one entry per CDR3 protein. Of about 5,300 distinct CDR3 sequences listed, 60% to 80% were seen once; the top ten hold 23%. The sample taken for sequencing was CD4+ T cells from the center of a lung tumor. Source of these receptors: a female donor with lung adenocarcinoma. The CD4 and CD8 labels of this study may be unreliable.

The rearrangement uses TRBV12-3 or TRBV12-4 and TRBJ2-5; D remains ambiguous. Matching the DNA end better, TRBJ2-7 makes the J call doubtful. The CDR3 runs 14 residues. The CDR3 reads CASSFSVTQYEQYF. The CDR3 DNA reads as TGTGCCAGCAGTTTTTCCGTTACACAGTACGAGCAGTACTTC.

The rearrangement joins TRBV12-3 or TRBV12-4 to TRBJ2-5; D remains ambiguous. Trimming removed 2 bases from V and 1 base from J, with 8 bases in between. The CDR3 loop spans 14 amino acids. The CDR3 DNA sequence: TGTGCCAGCAGTTTACCCCAGTCCCAAGAGACCCAGTACTTC. Translation gives CASSLPQSQETQYF.